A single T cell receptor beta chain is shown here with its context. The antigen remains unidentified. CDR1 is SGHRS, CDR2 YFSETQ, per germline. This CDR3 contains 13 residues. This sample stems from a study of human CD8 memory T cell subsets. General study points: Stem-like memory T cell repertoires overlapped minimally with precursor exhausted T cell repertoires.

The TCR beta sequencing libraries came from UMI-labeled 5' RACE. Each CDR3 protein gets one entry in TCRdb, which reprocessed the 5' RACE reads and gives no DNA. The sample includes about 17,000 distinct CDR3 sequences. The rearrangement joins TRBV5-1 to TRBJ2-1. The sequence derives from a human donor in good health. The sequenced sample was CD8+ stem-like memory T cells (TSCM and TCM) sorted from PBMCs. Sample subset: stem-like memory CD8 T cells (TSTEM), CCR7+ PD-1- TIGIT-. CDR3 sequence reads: CASSLEGNNEQFF.